The present entry profiles one T cell receptor (beta chain) with its context. This entry is derived from a study of T cell repertoires in ileal Crohn's disease. With 5 bases clipped from V and 5 bases from J, the junction kept 6 bases outside the gene matches. CDR3 length: 15 amino acids. Germline V gene lookup returns CDR1 SEHNR and CDR2 FQNEAQ (reference sequence). Time point noted: neoterminal ileum biopsy at postoperative endoscopy, about 6 months after surgery. Assay used: immunoSEQ multiplex PCR; TCRdb lists only in-frame clones, some missing. This table holds roughly 2,200 clones, around 57% found once.

The sequenced sample consisted of ileal tissue. This receptor was identified in an adult with Crohn's disease. The V call is TRBV7-9, the J call TRBJ2-1, with 10 bases aligning to TRBD2. CDR3 region: CASSPRLAGDNEQFF. The CDR3 DNA follows: TGTGCCAGCAGCCCCCGACTAGCGGGCGACAATGAGCAGTTCTTC.